Many counts were recorded for the clone carrying this TCR beta chain. The target antigen is unknown. The data belong to a study of regulatory T cells in long-lasting Graves disease. The V end was cut by 2 bases, the J end by 6 bases, with 15 bases between. Germline assignment: CDR1 MDHEN and CDR2 SYDVKM. This CDR3 is 15 amino acids long. Study conclusions and caveats: Persistent disease exhibited a predilection for TRBV28, TRBJ1-2 and TRBJ2-5.

Sequencing libraries for TCR beta were prepared with iRepertoire HTBI primers and Arm-PCR of CDR3 regions. TCRdb called the multiplex PCR reads again in MiXCR, with one record for every CDR3 protein. The table lists 450,000 or so distinct CDR3 sequences, 20% to 25% of them singletons. Time point noted: persistent/refractory GD, antithyroid drugs over 5 years with positive TRAb. Preparation of the TCR library used RNA extracted from PBMCs. American Thyroid Association guidelines defined Graves' disease diagnosis. The TCR was taken from a female donor with Graves disease. The chain joins TRBV28 to TRBJ2-3; a possible D gene is TRBD2 (6 bases). Specimen: peripheral blood mononuclear cells (PBMCs), collected when the disease was refractory, from a patient treated with antithyroid drugs. In nucleotides, the CDR3 is TGTGCCAGCAGTTTAGTTCTCTGGGGGAGGGATACGCAGTATTTT. Its translation is CASSLVLWGRDTQYF.